Listed below are T cell receptor beta chains from one sample, sequenced in a study of T cells after yellow fever vaccination. One entry per CDR3 protein, called by TCRdb with MiXCR from the 5' RACE reads. The sample has over 300,000 distinct CDR3 sequences, 6.8% seen once. The sample was PBMCs, taken roughly seven weeks after the first yellow fever vaccination. Source of these receptors: a man aged 18 to 30 who received the YFV17D yellow fever vaccine. Each CDR3 is given with its conserved first and last residue. The D gene is left open where the match is weak. Size tells how often a clone was seen (once, few, many) or the class of an expanded clone, and some rows leave it out.

v_call,d_call,j_call,clone_size,cdr3_nt,cdr3_aa
TRBV12-3/TRBV12-4,NA,TRBJ1-4,few,TGTGCCAGCAGGTCGGGGACGGTTGAAAAACTGTTTTTT,CASRSGTVEKLFF
TRBV29-1,NA,TRBJ1-3,NA,TGCAGCGTTGATTGGGGGGGAGCTGGAAACACCATATATTTT,CSVDWGGAGNTIYF
TRBV3-1,TRBD1,TRBJ2-7,few,TGTGCCAGCAGCCAAGGGACAGGAAGCCCCTACGAGCAGTACTTC,CASSQGTGSPYEQYF
TRBV5-5,NA,TRBJ2-3,many,TGTGCCAGCTACGCCTGGACGGCCACTAGCACAGATACGCAGTATTTT,CASYAWTATSTDTQYF
TRBV9,NA,TRBJ2-5,many,TGTGCCAGCAGCGGGCCGTCTCGGGGGGAGACCCAGTACTTC,CASSGPSRGETQYF
TRBV7-2,TRBD2,TRBJ2-3,medium-sized,TGTGCCAGCAGCGTTGGACTAGCCCGCACAGATACGCAGTATTTT,CASSVGLARTDTQYF
TRBV2,TRBD2,TRBJ2-1,few,TGTGCCAGCAGTGCGGGACTAGACTACAATGAGCAGTTCTTC,CASSAGLDYNEQFF
TRBV7-2,NA,TRBJ1-1,NA,TGTGCCAGCAGCTTAATGGACAGAACTGAAGCTTTCTTT,CASSLMDRTEAFF
TRBV2,NA,TRBJ2-2,many,TGTGCCAGAGCCGGGGGTGGCACCGGGGAGCTGTTTTTT,CARAGGGTGELFF
TRBV11-2,TRBD2,TRBJ2-2,many,TGTGCCAGCAGCTTAGATGGAGCGGGGGGGGCGAACACCGGGGAGCTGTTTTTT,CASSLDGAGGANTGELFF
TRBV9,NA,TRBJ2-2,NA,TGTGCCAGCAGCGTAGAGGGGACAACCACCCCGAACACCGGGGAGCTGTTTTTT,CASSVEGTTTPNTGELFF
TRBV7-2,NA,TRBJ1-5,NA,TGTGCCAGCAGCTCTACAGGGAACAATCAGCCCCAGCATTTT,CASSSTGNNQPQHF
TRBV20-1,NA,TRBJ2-5,many,TGCAGTGCCAAGGGTAGGGCTAGCTGGGAGACCCAGTACTTC,CSAKGRASWETQYF
TRBV7-2,NA,TRBJ2-5,few,TGTGCCAGCAGCGTCACAGCATTCGTGGGGGAGACCCAGTACTTC,CASSVTAFVGETQYF
TRBV5-1,TRBD1,TRBJ2-3,many,TGCGCCAGCAGCTTGGGACAGGGGTCAGATACGCAGTATTTT,CASSLGQGSDTQYF
TRBV7-2,NA,TRBJ2-3,many,TGTGCCAGCAGCCCGGGGACCCAAGCCGATACGCAGTATTTT,CASSPGTQADTQYF
TRBV7-9,NA,TRBJ2-2,NA,TGTGCCAGCAGCCTAGACGTAGGATTCCCCGGGGAGCTGTTTTTT,CASSLDVGFPGELFF
TRBV18,TRBD2,TRBJ2-5,few,TGTGCCAGCTTTCCTAGCGGGGGAGCGACAGAGACCCAGTACTTC,CASFPSGGATETQYF
TRBV5-1,NA,TRBJ2-1,few,TGCGCCAGCAGTCCCTTCCTATCGGCGGCCTCCGTCTACAATGAGCAGTTCTTC,CASSPFLSAASVYNEQFF
TRBV7-2,TRBD1,TRBJ2-3,many,TGTGCCAGCAGCGACAGGGGGATAGATACGCAGTATTTT,CASSDRGIDTQYF
TRBV7-3,TRBD1,TRBJ1-2,few,TGTGCCAGCAGCCAGGGACAGGGGGGAGGCTACACCTTC,CASSQGQGGGYTF
TRBV6-2/TRBV6-3,NA,TRBJ2-1,NA,TGTGCCAGCAGTTACTCGATAGCGGTAGGGCCTGATGAGCAGTTCTTC,CASSYSIAVGPDEQFF
TRBV19,NA,TRBJ2-1,few,TGTGCCAGTAGTATAGGTGCTAGCGTGCATGAGCAGTTCTTC,CASSIGASVHEQFF
TRBV29-1,NA,TRBJ2-5,NA,TGCAGCGTTGCCAGGGGCGGGCAAGAGACCCAGTACTTC,CSVARGGQETQYF
TRBV6-2/TRBV6-3,NA,TRBJ2-6,few,TGTGCCAGCAGTTGGGACCCGGCCGATTCTGGGGCCAACGTCCTGACTTTC,CASSWDPADSGANVLTF
TRBV27,NA,TRBJ2-5,NA,TGTGCCAGCAGGCGTCAGGAGAAAGAGACCCAGTACTTC,CASRRQEKETQYF
TRBV7-6,NA,TRBJ1-2,NA,TGTGCCAGCAGCTTAGCTGGGGGGGACGGCTACACCTTC,CASSLAGGDGYTF
TRBV5-1,NA,TRBJ2-5,many,TGCGCCAGCAGGGGAGCCGAAGACCAAGAGACCCAGTACTTC,CASRGAEDQETQYF
TRBV12-3/TRBV12-4,TRBD2,TRBJ2-1,many,TGTGCCAGCAGTTCCGGCGGGGGGGCCAAGGATGAGCAGTTCTTC,CASSSGGGAKDEQFF
TRBV4-3,TRBD1,TRBJ1-6,NA,TGCGCCAGCAGCCAGGGGACAGGGGGTAATACACCCCTCCACTTT,CASSQGTGGNTPLHF
TRBV30,NA,TRBJ2-7,NA,TGTGCCTGGAGTAGAGGACGGGGTTTCGAGCAGTACTTC,CAWSRGRGFEQYF
TRBV7-8,NA,TRBJ1-5,few,TGTGCCAGCAGCTTAGGGACTGTGGACAATCAGCCCCAGCATTTT,CASSLGTVDNQPQHF